The present entry profiles one TCR beta chain with its context. Its specific antigen is unknown. Base qualities are not at hand, and no much larger clone is one base apart. Sample time point, as interpreted from the label and publication: about 28 days (+/-7) after the second vaccine dose. AZD1222 recipients given second doses at about 4 weeks or at about 12 weeks were pooled, since spike-specific TCR depth and breadth were not found to differ between the two schedules. Samples from vaccinated people were obtained from the UK trials COV001 and COV002, which included a single-blind randomized controlled phase 2/3 trial of AZD1222 (ChAdOx1 nCoV-19) in healthy adults. For TCRbeta chain sequencing, PBMC samples from trial participants were taken at day 0 and at day 28 after the second dose. V and J lose 5 bases and 0 bases, and a span of 10 bases separates them. Based on the germline V gene, the CDR1 and CDR2 sequences are MDHEN and SYDVKM. From the cysteine up to the phenylalanine, the CDR3 has a length of 14 residues. The retained sequence is limited to the CDR3, 42 bases, with the frame set at the first base.

This entry belongs to a study of T cell responses to AZD1222 COVID-19 vaccine (dated by TCRdb to 2020 to 2022). Some background on the complete study: A total of about 250 trial participants underwent TCR sequencing, of whom 200 to 220 had received two doses of AZD1222 and around 26 had received two doses of the MenACWY control vaccine. Trial participants were enrolled by age into 18-55, 56-69 and 70-plus year subgroups, with roughly 150, 30 and 60 TCR-sequenced participants respectively. The full study reports these points: After two AZD1222 doses, spike-specific TCR breadth and depth were significantly higher than at day 0 and than in MenACWY recipients. The whole spike protein was spanned by vaccine-associated CD4 TCRs, and dominant responses were seen in regions 160-218 and 743-854. Because no day 14 peak-response samples were available, repertoires were characterized only after the peak T cell response. Conclusions about previously exposed vaccinees are limited, since just a handful of AZD1222 recipients were seropositive for SARS-CoV-2 at baseline. The 56-69-year group was small, and its depth increase did not reach significance, likely because of low power. Participants were mostly white British, with more females than males. The authors suggested clonal diversity may have been underestimated. Nearly half of unique spike-specific TCRs reportedly recognized epitopes outside regions mutated in the B.1.351 and B.1.1.7 variants.

The CDR3 regions of human TCRbeta chains were analyzed by immunosequencing. The original methods were these. Repertoire TCRs were checked for matches against a reference library of SARS-CoV-2-specific TCRs that had been generated using the MIRA antigen-specificity platform. Breadth meant the fraction of unique TCRs that were SARS-CoV-2-associated, whereas depth meant the fraction of total T cells that were SARS-CoV-2-associated. Using the MIRA data, every spike-specific TCR was mapped to the spike region that the TCR reacted to and assigned to either a CD4 or a CD8 class. Log10-transformed breadth and depth values were compared by one-way ANOVA with Sidak's multiple comparisons tests. TCRdb took this table from immuneACCESS and kept in-frame rearrangements with V and J called. Such tables lack part of the clones; where checked against another copy, unresolved V genes explain under half of the gap, and the rest is unexplained. V and J calls and clone size come straight from that table; D and trimming were deduced from the DNA. The table for this sample lists under 200,000 clones; more than 75% of them were counted only once. 20% to 30% of the sample is held by the ten biggest clonotypes.

The sample in question was peripheral blood, obtained 28 days after the second AZD1222 dose. The clonotype comes from an adult who received the AZD1222 COVID-19 vaccine. Recombination connected TRBV28 to TRBJ2-5; the D gene is possibly TRBD1, with 6 bases matching. The base sequence is TGTGCCAGCAGTCTGGGGACATACCAAGAGACCCAGTACTTC. Its protein is CASSLGTYQETQYF.